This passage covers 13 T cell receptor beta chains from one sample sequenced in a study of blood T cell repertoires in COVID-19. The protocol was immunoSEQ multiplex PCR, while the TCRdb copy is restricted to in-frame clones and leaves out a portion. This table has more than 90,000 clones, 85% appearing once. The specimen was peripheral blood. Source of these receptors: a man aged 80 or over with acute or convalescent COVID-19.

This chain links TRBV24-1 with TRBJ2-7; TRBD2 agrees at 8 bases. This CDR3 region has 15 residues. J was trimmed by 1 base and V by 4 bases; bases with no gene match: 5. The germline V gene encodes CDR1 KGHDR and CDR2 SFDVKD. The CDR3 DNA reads TGTGCCACCAGTGACCCTTTAGCGGGATCCTACGAGCAGTACTTC. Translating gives CATSDPLAGSYEQYF.

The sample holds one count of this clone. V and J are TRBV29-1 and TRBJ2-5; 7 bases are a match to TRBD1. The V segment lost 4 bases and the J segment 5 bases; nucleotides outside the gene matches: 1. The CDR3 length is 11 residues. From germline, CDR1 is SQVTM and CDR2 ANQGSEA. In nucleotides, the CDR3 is TGCAGCGTTGTCAGGGGGGAGACCCAGTACTTC. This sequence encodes CSVVRGETQYF.

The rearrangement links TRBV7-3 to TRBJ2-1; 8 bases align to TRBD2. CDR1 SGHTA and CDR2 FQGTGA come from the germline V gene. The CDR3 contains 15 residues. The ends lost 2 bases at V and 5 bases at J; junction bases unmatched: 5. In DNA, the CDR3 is TGTGCCAGCAGCTTACGTACTAGCGGAAACAATGAGCAGTTCTTC. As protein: CASSLRTSGNNEQFF.

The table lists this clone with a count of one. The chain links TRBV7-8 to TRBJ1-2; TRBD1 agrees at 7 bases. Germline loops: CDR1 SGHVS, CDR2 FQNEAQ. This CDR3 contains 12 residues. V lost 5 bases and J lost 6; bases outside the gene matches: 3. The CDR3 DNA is TGTGCCAGCAGCATAACAGGGGATGGCTACACCTTC. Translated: CASSITGDGYTF.

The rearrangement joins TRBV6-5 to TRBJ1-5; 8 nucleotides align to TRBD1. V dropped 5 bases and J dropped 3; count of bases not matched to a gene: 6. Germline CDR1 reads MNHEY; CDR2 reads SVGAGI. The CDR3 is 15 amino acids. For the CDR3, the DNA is TGTGCCAGCAGTCCCAGACAGGGGACCAATCAGCCCCAGCATTTT. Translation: CASSPRQGTNQPQHF.

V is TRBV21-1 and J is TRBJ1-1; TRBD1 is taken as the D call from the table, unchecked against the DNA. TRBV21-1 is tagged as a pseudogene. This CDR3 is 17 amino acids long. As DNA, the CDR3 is TGTGCCAGCAGCTTCCCGGGACAGGGGGATTCGAACACTGAAGCTTTCTTT. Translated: CASSFPGQGDSNTEAFF.

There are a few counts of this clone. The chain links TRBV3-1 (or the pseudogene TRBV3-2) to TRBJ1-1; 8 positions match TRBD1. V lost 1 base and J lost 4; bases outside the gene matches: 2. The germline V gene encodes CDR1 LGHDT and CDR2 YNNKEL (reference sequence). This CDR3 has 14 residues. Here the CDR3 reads CASSQVGQGTEAFF. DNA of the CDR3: TGTGCCAGCAGCCAAGTCGGACAGGGCACTGAAGCTTTCTTT.

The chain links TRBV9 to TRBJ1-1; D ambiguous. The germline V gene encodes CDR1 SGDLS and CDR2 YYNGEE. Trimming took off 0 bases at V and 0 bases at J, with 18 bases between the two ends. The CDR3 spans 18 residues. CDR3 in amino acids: CASSVVGRNTVLNTEAFF. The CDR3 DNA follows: TGTGCCAGCAGCGTAGTAGGTCGAAACACAGTCCTGAACACTGAAGCTTTCTTT.

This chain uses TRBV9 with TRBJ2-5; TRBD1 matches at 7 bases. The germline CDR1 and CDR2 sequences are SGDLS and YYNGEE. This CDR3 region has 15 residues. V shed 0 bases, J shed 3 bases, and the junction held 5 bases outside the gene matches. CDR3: CASSVDRGSEETQYF. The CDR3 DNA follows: TGTGCCAGCAGCGTAGACAGGGGTTCGGAAGAGACCCAGTACTTC.

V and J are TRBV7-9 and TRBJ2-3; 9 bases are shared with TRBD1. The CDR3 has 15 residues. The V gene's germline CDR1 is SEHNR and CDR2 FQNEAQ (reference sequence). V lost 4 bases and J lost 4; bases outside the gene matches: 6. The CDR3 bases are TGTGCCAGCAGCTCCTGGGACAGGGACGCAGATACGCAGTATTTT. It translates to CASSSWDRDADTQYF.

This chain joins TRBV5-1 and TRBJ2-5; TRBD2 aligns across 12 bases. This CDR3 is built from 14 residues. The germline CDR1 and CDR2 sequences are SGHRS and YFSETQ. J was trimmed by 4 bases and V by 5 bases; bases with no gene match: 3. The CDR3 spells CASRLAGGRETQYF. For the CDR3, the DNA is TGCGCCAGCAGACTAGCGGGAGGTAGAGAGACCCAGTACTTC.

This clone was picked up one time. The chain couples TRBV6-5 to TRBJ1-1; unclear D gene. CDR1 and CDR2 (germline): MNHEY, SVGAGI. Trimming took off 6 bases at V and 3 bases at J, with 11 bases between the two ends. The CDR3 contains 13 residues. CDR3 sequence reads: CASRGSRDTEAFF. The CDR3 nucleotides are TGTGCCAGCAGGGGTTCGAGGGACACTGAAGCTTTCTTT.

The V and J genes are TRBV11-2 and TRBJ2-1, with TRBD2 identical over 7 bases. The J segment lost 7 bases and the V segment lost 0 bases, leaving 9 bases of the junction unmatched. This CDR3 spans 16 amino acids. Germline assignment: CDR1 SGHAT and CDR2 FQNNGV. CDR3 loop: CASSLDQLAVGNEQFF. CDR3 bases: TGTGCCAGCAGCTTAGATCAGCTAGCGGTGGGGAATGAGCAGTTCTTC.